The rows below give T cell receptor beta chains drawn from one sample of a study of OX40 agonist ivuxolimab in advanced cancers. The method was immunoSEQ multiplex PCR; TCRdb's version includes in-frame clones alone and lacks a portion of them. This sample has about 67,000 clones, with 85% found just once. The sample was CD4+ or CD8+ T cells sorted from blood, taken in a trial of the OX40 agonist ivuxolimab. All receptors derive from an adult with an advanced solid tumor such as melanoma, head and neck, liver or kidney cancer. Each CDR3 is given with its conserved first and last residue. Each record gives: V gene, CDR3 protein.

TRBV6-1 CASSLSGGVSYEQYF
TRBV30 CAWGSGRSYNEQFF
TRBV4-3 CASSQGTGAGTEAFF
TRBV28 CASSQPGGFTGELFF
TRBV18 CASSQQGESTEAFF
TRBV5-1 CASSPEVGGNTIYF
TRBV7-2 CASSLLSLAGPPYF
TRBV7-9 CASRSTGYNEQFF
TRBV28 CASSSPGRNEQYF
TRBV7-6 CAITGPGSYEQYF
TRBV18 CASSLQQASGSGTGELFF
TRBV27 CASSSGTSGKTDTQYF
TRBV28 CASSSSGHEQYF
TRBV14 CASSLQGSPDTQYF
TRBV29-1 CSAIGTGNLAETQYF
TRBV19 CASSIVGTDEQFF
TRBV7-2 CASSPASTGELFF
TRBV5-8 CASSLGRGGDQPQHF
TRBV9 CASSVGQNNEQFF
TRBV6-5 CASRGHRGANEQFF
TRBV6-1 CASSELADTQYF
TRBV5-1 CASSLGRGNPSGSSYEQYF
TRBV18 CASSPAPVAYEQYF
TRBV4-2 CASSRSGQNTGELFF
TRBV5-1 CASSPGFERITDTQYF
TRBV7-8 CASSLQAGGEQYF